Presented here are 8 T cell receptor beta chains from one specimen sequenced in a study of metastatic and nonmetastatic thyroid tumors. TCRdb reanalyzed the PCR reads via MiXCR. The table records tens of thousands of clones, 36% of them present only once. Nobody among the patients had been given any treatment before thyroid surgery. The sequenced sample was blood. Every receptor here comes from a male donor with papillary thyroid cancer or a benign thyroid nodule (not recorded which). Some clones in this sample may be carry-over from other donors' samples.

The chain carries TRBV4-2 and TRBJ2-3; unclear D gene. Germline V CDR1 and CDR2: LGHNA, YNFKEQ. This CDR3 has 14 residues. Trimming took off 1 base at V and 0 bases at J, with 5 bases between the two ends. CDR3 amino acids: CASSQGTSTDTQYF. For the CDR3, the DNA is TGTGCCAGCAGCCAAGGAACTAGCACAGATACGCAGTATTTT.

This chain joins TRBV11-2 and TRBJ2-3, with D possibly matching TRBD2 (6 bases). The CDR3 length is 17 residues. The germline V gene encodes CDR1 SGHAT and CDR2 FQNNGV. V lost 1 base, J lost 2 bases, and 16 bases lay in between. The CDR3 is CASSLVGTLRDTDTQYF. As DNA, the CDR3 is TGTGCCAGCAGCTTAGTCGGGACTTTAAGGGACACAGATACGCAGTATTTT.

The chain combines TRBV7-2 with TRBJ1-6; D call uncertain. Germline V CDR1 and CDR2: SGHTA, FQGNSA. With 4 bases removed from V and 13 bases from J, the gap between germline ends came to 17 bases. This CDR3 is 14 amino acids long. CDR3 loop: CASSSTPIFQPLHF. Written as DNA, the CDR3 is TGTGCCAGCAGCTCGACACCCATTTTCCAGCCCCTCCACTTT.

The rearrangement joins TRBV9 to TRBJ1-6; D unresolved. The CDR3 extends over 12 amino acids. V was cut by 7 bases and J by 6 bases, with 8 bases left in between. Germline V CDR1 and CDR2: SGDLS, YYNGEE. CDR3 protein: CASGGSNSPLHF. The CDR3 region has the DNA TGTGCCAGCGGAGGTTCTAATTCACCCCTCCACTTT.

J is TRBJ2-2 and V is TRBV6-1; 9 nucleotides agree with TRBD2. Looked up from germline, CDR1 is MNHNS and CDR2 is SASEGT. V lost 3 bases and J lost 1; bases outside the gene matches: 0. This CDR3 has 15 amino acids. CDR3 region: CASSETSGNTGELFF. DNA for the CDR3: TGTGCCAGCAGTGAGACTAGCGGGAACACCGGGGAGCTGTTTTTT.

The gene calls are TRBV5-1 and TRBJ2-5; no definite D call. Germline assignment: CDR1 SGHRS and CDR2 YFSETQ. This CDR3 comprises 13 residues. The germline V and J ends were trimmed by 0 bases and 7 bases, with 10 bases remaining between them. The CDR3 loop is CASSLVGSGTQYF. The CDR3 nucleotides are TGCGCCAGCAGCTTGGTGGGATCTGGGACCCAGTACTTC.

This rearrangement joins TRBV3-1 to TRBJ2-1, with 12 positions matching TRBD1. Germline V CDR1 and CDR2: LGHDT, YNNKEL (reference sequence). After removal of 2 bases from V and 6 bases from J, the junction contained 8 bases not matched to a gene. CDR3 size: 17 residues. The CDR3 bases are TGTGCCAGCAGCCAAAGGGGACAGGGGGCGCAGAGCAATGAGCAGTTCTTC. It translates to CASSQRGQGAQSNEQFF.

There are many counts of this clone. The chain recombines TRBV30 with TRBJ1-1; D not resolved. Per the germline V gene, CDR1 is GTSNPN and CDR2 is SVGIG (reference sequence). The CDR3 is made up of 12 amino acids. Trimming took 0 bases from V and 3 from J, leaving 5 bases between them. The CDR3 bases are TGTGCCTGGAGTGTAGGTGACACTGAAGCTTTCTTT. Its protein product is CAWSVGDTEAFF.